Following are 24 T cell receptor beta chains from one sample sequenced in a study of blood T cell repertoires in COVID-19. The repertoire was sequenced with immunoSEQ multiplex PCR; TCRdb's copy has only in-frame clones and lacks some. The repertoire holds some 270,000 clones, with approximately 88% as singletons. The source material was peripheral blood. All receptors derive from a man aged 50 or older with acute or convalescent COVID-19.

This chain links TRBV3-1 (or the pseudogene TRBV3-2) with TRBJ2-2; D remains ambiguous. The length of the CDR3 is 12 residues. Per germline, CDR1 LGHDT and CDR2 YNNKEL (reference sequence). V gave up 4 bases and J gave up 7 bases, with 7 bases separating them. CDR3 DNA sequence: TGTGCCAGCAGCCGGGCGATCGGGGAGCTGTTTTTT. Amino acid sequence: CASSRAIGELFF.

This clone was detected only a few times. The chain carries TRBV5-5 and TRBJ1-1, with 8 nucleotides matching TRBD1. The V gene end was trimmed by 4 bases and the J gene end by 7 bases; junction bases not matched to a gene: 9. The CDR3 spans 14 residues. Germline V CDR1 and CDR2: SGHKS, YYEKEE (reference sequence). In DNA form, the CDR3 reads TGTGCCAGCAGCCCCGGGACAGGTTGGGATGAAGCTTTCTTT. Residues: CASSPGTGWDEAFF.

The rearrangement uses TRBV20-1 and TRBJ2-7; possibly TRBD2 for D (7 bases). V was clipped by 3 bases and J by 2 bases, with 14 bases between them. The CDR3 has 14 amino acids. Germline CDR1 is DFQATT and CDR2 is SNEGSKA (reference sequence). The CDR3 nucleotides are TGCAGTGCTAGTAGGAGCGGGGACACCTACGAGCAGTACTTC. Residues: CSASRSGDTYEQYF.

This chain links TRBV2 with TRBJ2-5; 11 bases agree with TRBD2. This CDR3 is built from 15 residues. V was pared by 3 bases and J by 4 bases, with 4 bases of the junction left unmatched. Germline CDR1 SNHLY, CDR2 FYNNEI. The CDR3 protein is CASSDGLAGGETQYF. CDR3 bases: TGTGCCAGCAGTGACGGGCTAGCGGGGGGAGAGACCCAGTACTTC.

This clone was picked up a small number of times. This chain uses TRBV9 with TRBJ1-2; unclear D gene. Germline V gives CDR1 SGDLS, CDR2 YYNGEE. V shed 3 bases and J shed 3 bases, with 9 bases lying between them. This CDR3 has 13 amino acids. CDR3 DNA sequence: TGTGCCAGCAGCGATCAGGCCTACTATGGCTACACCTTC. Translating it yields CASSDQAYYGYTF.

The chain joins TRBV9 to TRBJ1-1, with D perhaps matching TRBD1 (5 bases). The CDR3 consists of 16 residues. V was cut by 2 bases and J by 1 base, with 15 bases left in between. Germline V gene data show CDR1 as SGDLS and CDR2 as YYNGEE. The CDR3, as DNA: TGTGCCAGCAGCGTTGGGGTAGGGGAGGGGAACACTGAAGCTTTCTTT. It codes for CASSVGVGEGNTEAFF.

The genes are TRBV15 and TRBJ1-2; 8 positions agree with TRBD1. CDR1 is LNHNV and CDR2 is YYDKDF in the germline V gene (reference sequence). The CDR3 contains 14 residues. After removal of 3 bases from V and 7 bases from J, the junction contained 7 bases not matched to a gene. CDR3 loop: CATSRDLDRAGYTF. The CDR3 DNA sequence: TGTGCCACCAGCAGGGACCTGGACAGGGCTGGCTACACCTTC.

The CDR3, as DNA: TGTGCCATCAGCCCAACTACAGGGGTCACCGGGGAGCTGTTTTTT. Encoded protein: CAISPTTGVTGELFF. The chain recombines TRBV10-3 with TRBJ2-2; TRBD1 agrees at 7 bases. The CDR3 consists of 15 residues. V lost 6 bases, J lost 4 bases, and 8 bases stayed unmatched. CDR1 ENHRY and CDR2 SYGVKD come from the germline V gene.

This sequence joins TRBV19 and TRBJ2-5, with D possibly TRBD2 on 6 matching bases. Trimming stripped 6 bases from V and 5 bases from J, with 13 bases between. The CDR3 is 13 residues long. The germline gives CDR1 LNHDA, CDR2 SQIVND (reference sequence). The CDR3 region is CASSELAGETQYF. CDR3 in DNA: TGTGCCAGTAGCGAACTTGCGGGGGAGACCCAGTACTTC.

The rearrangement links TRBV15 to TRBJ2-3, with D possibly matching TRBD1 (5 bases). The germline CDR1 and CDR2 sequences are LNHNV and YYDKDF (reference sequence). Trimming shortened V by 4 bases and J by 5 bases, and 7 bases separated the two germline ends. This CDR3 is 12 amino acids long. The CDR3 loop reads CATSMQGDTQYF. The CDR3 DNA follows: TGTGCCACCAGCATGCAGGGAGATACGCAGTATTTT.

The chain recombines TRBV7-9 with TRBJ2-7; TRBD1 might be the D (6 bases). This CDR3 is built from 13 residues. CDR1 and CDR2 from the germline V gene are SEHNR and FQNEAQ (reference sequence). Deletions cut 6 bases from V and 6 bases from J, with 15 bases between. CDR3 coding DNA: TGTGCCAGCAGGCACCCTTCAGGGGTCGAGCAGTACTTC. Amino acids: CASRHPSGVEQYF. Drawing the rest from reference TRBV7-9 and TRBJ2-7, the complete variable domain is DTGVSQNPRHKITKRGQNVTFRCDPISEHNRLYWYRQTLGQGPEFLTYFQNEAQLEKSRLLSDRFSAERPKGSFSTLEIQRTEQGDSAMYLCASRHPSGVEQYFGPGTRLTVT.

The chain carries TRBV5-1 and TRBJ1-6; weak D call: TRBD1 (5 bases). The CDR3 spans 13 residues. V was cut by 0 bases and J by 8 bases, with 6 bases left in between. CDR1 SGHRS and CDR2 YFSETQ come from the germline V gene. The CDR3: CASSLEGDSPLHF. CDR3 in DNA: TGCGCCAGCAGCTTGGAAGGGGATTCACCCCTCCACTTT. Complete variable domain (other parts from reference TRBV5-1 and TRBJ1-6): KAGVTQTPRYLIKTRGQQVTLSCSPISGHRSVSWYQQTPGQGLQFLFEYFSETQRNKGNFPGRFSGRQFSNSRSEMNVSTLELGDSALYLCASSLEGDSPLHFGNGTRLTVT.

The chain joins TRBV5-8 to TRBJ1-2, with 7 bases identical to TRBD1. The J segment lost 2 bases and the V segment lost 4 bases, leaving 5 bases of the junction unmatched. Looked up from germline, CDR1 is SGHTS and CDR2 is YDEGEE. This CDR3 has 14 residues. CDR3 nucleotides: TGTGCCAGCAGCAAGAAACAGGGGAACTATGGCTACACCTTC. It codes for CASSKKQGNYGYTF.

The genes are TRBV25-1 and TRBJ1-3, with D unclear. This CDR3 region has 13 residues. Per germline, CDR1 MGHDK and CDR2 SYGVNS. Trimming shortened V by 4 bases and J by 2 bases, and 6 bases separated the two germline ends. As DNA, the CDR3 is TGTGCCAGCAGTGTACTCGCTGGAAACACCATATATTTT. Residues: CASSVLAGNTIYF.

The chain combines TRBV9 with TRBJ2-7; 8 nucleotides align to TRBD2. The germline gives CDR1 SGDLS, CDR2 YYNGEE. The V and J ends lost 0 bases and 4 bases, in that order; junction bases with no gene match: 9. This CDR3 contains 16 residues. DNA of the CDR3: TGTGCCAGCAGCGTAGCTTACCAGCGGGGGATGTACGAGCAGTACTTC. The encoded protein is CASSVAYQRGMYEQYF.

The chain recombines TRBV2 with TRBJ2-3; D not certain. Deletions cut 2 bases from V and 5 bases from J, with 5 bases between. Germline V gene data show CDR1 as SNHLY and CDR2 as FYNNEI. The CDR3 runs to 12 residues. CDR3 loop: CASSERVDTQYF. The CDR3 nucleotides are TGTGCCAGCAGTGAACGGGTAGATACGCAGTATTTT.

J is TRBJ2-1 and V is TRBV10-3; weak D call: TRBD2 (6 bases). This CDR3 is built from 15 residues. V was trimmed by 3 bases and J by 6 bases, leaving 15 bases between them. Germline V gene data show CDR1 as ENHRY and CDR2 as SYGVKD. CDR3 residues: CAISDLMGGSNEQFF. The CDR3 nucleotides read TGTGCCATCAGTGATCTGATGGGGGGTTCCAATGAGCAGTTCTTC.

This clone was detected only a few times. V usage is TRBV2 and J usage is TRBJ1-4; D is uncertain. The germline gives CDR1 SNHLY, CDR2 FYNNEI. There are 13 residues in the CDR3. The V end was cut by 4 bases, the J end by 4 bases, with 7 bases between. The chain's CDR3 is CASSVHGNEKLFF. In DNA form, the CDR3 reads TGTGCCAGCAGTGTTCACGGTAATGAAAAACTGTTTTTT.

This chain connects TRBV6-5 to TRBJ2-7; TRBD2 agrees at 9 bases. V lost 6 bases to trimming and J lost 3 bases; unmatched junction nucleotides: 9. The V gene's germline CDR1 is MNHEY and CDR2 SVGAGI. CDR3 length: 15 amino acids. CDR3 in amino acids: CASRASGANFYEQYF. CDR3 in DNA: TGTGCCAGCAGAGCTAGCGGGGCCAATTTCTACGAGCAGTACTTC.

This chain uses TRBV24-1 with TRBJ2-2, with TRBD1 identical over 10 bases. Germline lookup yields CDR1 KGHDR and CDR2 SFDVKD. The CDR3 is made up of 16 amino acids. The J segment lost 6 bases and the V segment lost 7 bases, leaving 10 bases of the junction unmatched. The CDR3 region has the DNA TGTGCCACCAGCTTAACCGGGACAGGGGATGCCGGGGAGCTGTTTTTT. This sequence encodes CATSLTGTGDAGELFF.

This chain joins TRBV7-2 and TRBJ1-2; 9 bases fit TRBD1. Trimming took 1 base from V and 11 from J; bases not matched to a gene: 8. This CDR3 spans 14 amino acids. Germline-derived CDR1 and CDR2 are SGHTA and FQGNSA. CDR3 region: CASSLGGTGLKYTF. The CDR3 DNA reads TGTGCCAGCAGCTTAGGGGGGACAGGGCTTAAGTACACCTTC.

The chain has TRBV19 and TRBJ1-2; possibly TRBD1 for D (6 bases). Trimming pared 7 bases from V and 1 base from J, leaving 22 bases between. CDR1 and CDR2 (germline): LNHDA, SQIVND (reference sequence). The CDR3 sequence is 17 residues long. CDR3 nucleotides: TGTGCCAGTATCCCGGACTCCAGGACAGTCTTTAACTATGGCTACACCTTC. Its translation: CASIPDSRTVFNYGYTF.

This clone was seen only once. The junction does not match germline at one end; this may be a read error. The chain uses TRBV7-7 and TRBJ2-2, with D possibly being TRBD1 (6 bases). This CDR3 spans 17 amino acids. CDR1 is SSHAT and CDR2 is FNYEAQ in the germline V gene (reference sequence). CDR3 nucleotides: TGTGCTAGCAGCTTAGGGACCCTCGGGACACCCACCGGGGAGCTGTTTTTT. Translating it yields CASSLGTLGTPTGELFF.

This clone has only a few counts. V usage is TRBV5-1 and J usage is TRBJ1-4, with 8 positions matching TRBD1. V was pared by 4 bases and J by 4 bases, with 12 bases of the junction left unmatched. Germline values: CDR1 SGHRS, CDR2 YFSETQ. The CDR3 extends over 17 amino acids. The CDR3 nucleotides are TGCGCCAGCAGCCATGGGGGACAGGCGTCCGTTAATGAAAAACTGTTTTTT. Amino acids: CASSHGGQASVNEKLFF.